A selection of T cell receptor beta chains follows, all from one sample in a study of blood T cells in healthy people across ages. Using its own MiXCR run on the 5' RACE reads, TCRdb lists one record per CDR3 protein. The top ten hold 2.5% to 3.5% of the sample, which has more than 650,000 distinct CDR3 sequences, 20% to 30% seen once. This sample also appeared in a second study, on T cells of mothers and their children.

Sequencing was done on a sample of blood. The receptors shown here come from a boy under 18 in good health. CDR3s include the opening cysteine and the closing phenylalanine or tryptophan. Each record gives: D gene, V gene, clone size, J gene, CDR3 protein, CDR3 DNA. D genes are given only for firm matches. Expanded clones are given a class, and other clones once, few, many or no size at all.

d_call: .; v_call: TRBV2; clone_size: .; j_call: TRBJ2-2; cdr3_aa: CASGEDYFGFTGELFF; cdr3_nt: TGTGCCAGTGGGGAAGACTACTTCGGTTTCACCGGGGAGCTGTTTTTT
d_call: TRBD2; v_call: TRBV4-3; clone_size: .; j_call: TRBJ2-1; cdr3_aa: CASSQDGIAGGPYNEQFF; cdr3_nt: TGCGCCAGCAGCCAAGATGGGATAGCGGGGGGCCCCTACAATGAGCAGTTCTTC
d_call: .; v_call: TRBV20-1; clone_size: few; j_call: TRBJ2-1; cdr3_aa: CSARVGSGSSIYNEQFF; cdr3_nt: TGCAGTGCTAGAGTGGGGTCTGGTAGCAGCATTTACAATGAGCAGTTCTTC
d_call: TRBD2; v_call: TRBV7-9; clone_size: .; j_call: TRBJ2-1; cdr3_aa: CACSSSSDGGEDNEQFF; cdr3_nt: TGTGCCTGCAGCTCCTCCTCTGACGGGGGGGAGGACAATGAGCAGTTCTTC
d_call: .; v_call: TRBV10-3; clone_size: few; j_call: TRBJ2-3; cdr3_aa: CAIGAEESADTQYF; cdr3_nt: TGTGCCATCGGCGCAGAGGAGTCAGCGGATACGCAGTATTTT
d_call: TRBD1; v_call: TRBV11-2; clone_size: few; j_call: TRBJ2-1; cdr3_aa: CASSLEADRRKDEQFF; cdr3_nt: TGTGCCAGCAGCTTAGAGGCGGACAGGAGGAAGGATGAGCAGTTCTTC
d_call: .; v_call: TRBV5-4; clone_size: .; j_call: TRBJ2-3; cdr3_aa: CASSFGQSGTDTQYF; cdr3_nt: TGTGCCAGCAGCTTCGGACAGTCAGGCACAGATACGCAGTATTTT
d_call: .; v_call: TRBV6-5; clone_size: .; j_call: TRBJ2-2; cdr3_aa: CASSYGTGELFF; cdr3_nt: TGTGCCAGCAGTTACGGGACCGGGGAGCTGTTTTTT
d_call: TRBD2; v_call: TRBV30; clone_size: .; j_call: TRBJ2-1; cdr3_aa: CAWSIGGGYNEQFF; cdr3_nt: TGTGCCTGGAGTATTGGGGGGGGCTACAATGAGCAGTTCTTC
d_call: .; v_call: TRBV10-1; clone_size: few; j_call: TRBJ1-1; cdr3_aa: CASSERRGGRAEAFF; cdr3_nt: TGCGCCAGCAGTGAAAGGAGGGGAGGAAGGGCTGAAGCTTTCTTT
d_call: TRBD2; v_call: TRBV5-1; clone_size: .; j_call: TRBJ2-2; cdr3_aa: CASSFSGATNTGELFF; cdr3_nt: TGCGCCAGCAGCTTTAGCGGGGCTACGAACACCGGGGAGCTGTTTTTT
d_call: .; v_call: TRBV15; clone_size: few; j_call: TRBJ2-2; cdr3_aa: CATSISTGELFF; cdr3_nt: TGTGCCACCAGCATAAGCACCGGGGAGCTGTTTTTT
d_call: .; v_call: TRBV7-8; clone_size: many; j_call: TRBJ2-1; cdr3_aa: CASSLIGGAYNEQFF; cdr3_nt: TGTGCCAGCAGCTTAATCGGCGGGGCCTACAATGAGCAGTTCTTC
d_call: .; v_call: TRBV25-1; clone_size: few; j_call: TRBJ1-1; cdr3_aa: CASTPTGRNTEAFF; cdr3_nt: TGTGCCAGCACCCCGACAGGTAGGAACACTGAAGCTTTCTTT
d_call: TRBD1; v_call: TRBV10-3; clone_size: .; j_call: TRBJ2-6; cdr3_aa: CAIAGQGSGANVLTF; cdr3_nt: TGTGCCATTGCTGGACAGGGTTCTGGGGCCAACGTCCTGACTTTC
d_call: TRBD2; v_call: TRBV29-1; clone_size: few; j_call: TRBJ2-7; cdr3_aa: CSVAPVGGVASYEQYF; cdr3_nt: TGCAGCGTCGCCCCGGTTGGGGGGGTTGCGTCCTACGAGCAGTACTTC
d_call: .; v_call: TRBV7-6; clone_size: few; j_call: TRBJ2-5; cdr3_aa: CASSPQGGRRQYF; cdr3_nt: TGTGCCAGCAGCCCCCAGGGGGGGAGGAGGCAGTACTTC
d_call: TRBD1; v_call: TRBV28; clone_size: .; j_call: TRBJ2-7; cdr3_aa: CASSGAGTGTYEQYF; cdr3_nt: TGTGCCAGCAGTGGAGCCGGGACAGGGACCTACGAGCAGTACTTC
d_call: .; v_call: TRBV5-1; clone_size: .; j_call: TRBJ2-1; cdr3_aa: CASSLTGTFSSHNEQFF; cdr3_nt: TGCGCCAGCAGCTTGACGGGGACTTTTAGCTCCCACAATGAGCAGTTCTTC
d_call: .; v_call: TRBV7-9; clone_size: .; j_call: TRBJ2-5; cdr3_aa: CASRLEGNGETQYF; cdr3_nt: TGTGCCAGCAGATTGGAGGGGAACGGGGAGACCCAGTACTTC
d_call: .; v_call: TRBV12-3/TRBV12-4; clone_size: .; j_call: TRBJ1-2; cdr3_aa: CASSLGHRGDGYTF; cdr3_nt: TGTGCCAGCAGTTTAGGGCATCGGGGGGATGGCTACACCTTC
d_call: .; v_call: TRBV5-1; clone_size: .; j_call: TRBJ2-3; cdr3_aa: CASSLAGPRADTQYF; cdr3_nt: TGCGCCAGCAGCTTGGCCGGCCCCCGCGCGGATACGCAGTATTTT
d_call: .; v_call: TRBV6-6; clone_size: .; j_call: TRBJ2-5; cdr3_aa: CASSYEGGWEQYF; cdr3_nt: TGTGCCAGCAGTTACGAGGGGGGCTGGGAGCAGTACTTC
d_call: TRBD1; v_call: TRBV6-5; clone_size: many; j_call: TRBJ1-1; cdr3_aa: CASSSLGTGAANTEAFF; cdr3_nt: TGTGCCAGCAGTTCCCTAGGGACAGGGGCCGCGAACACTGAAGCTTTCTTT
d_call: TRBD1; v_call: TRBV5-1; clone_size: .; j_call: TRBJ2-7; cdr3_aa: CASSLSGTGVVHEQYF; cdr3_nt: TGCGCCAGCAGCTTATCCGGGACAGGGGTTGTCCACGAGCAGTACTTC
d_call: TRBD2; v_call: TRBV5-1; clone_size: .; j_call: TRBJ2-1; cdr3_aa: CASSSSGLAGGGNEQFF; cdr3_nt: TGCGCCAGCAGCTCTTCAGGACTAGCGGGGGGAGGCAATGAGCAGTTCTTC
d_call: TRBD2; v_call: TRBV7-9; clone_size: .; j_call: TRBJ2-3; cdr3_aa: CASIEGETSATDTQYF; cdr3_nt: TGTGCCAGCATCGAAGGAGAGACTAGCGCCACAGATACGCAGTATTTT
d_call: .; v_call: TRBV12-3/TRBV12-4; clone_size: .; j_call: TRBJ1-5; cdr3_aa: CASSLHDNQPQHF; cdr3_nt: TGTGCCAGCAGTCTCCACGACAATCAGCCCCAGCATTTT
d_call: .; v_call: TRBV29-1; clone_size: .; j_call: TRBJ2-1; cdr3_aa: CSVEAGSSYNEQFF; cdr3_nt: TGCAGCGTTGAAGCGGGAAGCTCCTACAATGAGCAGTTCTTC
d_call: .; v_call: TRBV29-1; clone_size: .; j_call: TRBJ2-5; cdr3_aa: CSAQTSNGPETQYF; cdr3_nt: TGCAGCGCGCAGACTAGTAACGGTCCAGAGACCCAGTACTTC
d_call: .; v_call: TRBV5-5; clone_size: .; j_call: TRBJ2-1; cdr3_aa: CASSLGSHSYNEQFF; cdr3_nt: TGTGCCAGCAGCCTGGGCAGCCACTCCTACAATGAGCAGTTCTTC
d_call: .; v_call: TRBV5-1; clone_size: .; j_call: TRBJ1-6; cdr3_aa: CASSLAGPPSSALHF; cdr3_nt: TGCGCCAGCAGCTTGGCAGGGCCCCCTTCATCTGCCCTCCACTTT
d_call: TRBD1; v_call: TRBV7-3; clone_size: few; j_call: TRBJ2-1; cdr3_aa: CASSLRDSDEQFF; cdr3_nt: TGTGCCAGCAGCTTAAGGGACAGCGATGAGCAGTTCTTC
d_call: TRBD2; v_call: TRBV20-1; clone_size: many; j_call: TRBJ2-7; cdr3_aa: CSTAGGKYEQYF; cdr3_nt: TGCAGTACAGCGGGGGGAAAATACGAGCAGTACTTC
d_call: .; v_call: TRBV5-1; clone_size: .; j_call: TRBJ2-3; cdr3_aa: CASTLNRPTDTQYF; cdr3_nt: TGCGCCAGCACGCTGAACAGACCCACAGATACGCAGTATTTT
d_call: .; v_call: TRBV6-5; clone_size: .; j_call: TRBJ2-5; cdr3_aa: CASSYPSGTVVTQYF; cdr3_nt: TGTGCCAGCAGTTACCCCTCGGGGACGGTTGTAACCCAGTACTTC
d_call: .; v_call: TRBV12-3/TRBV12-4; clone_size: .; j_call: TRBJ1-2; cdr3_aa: CASSLAELANYGYTF; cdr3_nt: TGTGCCAGCAGTTTAGCGGAGTTAGCTAACTATGGCTACACCTTC
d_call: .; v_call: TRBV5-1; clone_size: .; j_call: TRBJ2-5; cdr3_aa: CASSLEGFREQYF; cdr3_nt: TGCGCCAGCAGCTTGGAAGGGTTTCGGGAGCAGTACTTC
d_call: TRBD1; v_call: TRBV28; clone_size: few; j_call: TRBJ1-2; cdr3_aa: CASTSFRQGIYGYTF; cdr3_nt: TGTGCCAGCACCAGTTTTCGACAGGGGATCTATGGCTACACCTTC
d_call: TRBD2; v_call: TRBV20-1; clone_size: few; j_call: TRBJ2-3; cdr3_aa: CSAPNPGGGTDTQYF; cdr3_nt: TGCAGTGCTCCCAACCCGGGGGGGGGCACAGATACGCAGTATTTT
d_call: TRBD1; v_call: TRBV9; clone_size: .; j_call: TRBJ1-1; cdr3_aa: CASSVGRQGLGAEAFF; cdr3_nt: TGTGCCAGCAGCGTAGGTCGACAGGGACTGGGCGCTGAAGCTTTCTTT
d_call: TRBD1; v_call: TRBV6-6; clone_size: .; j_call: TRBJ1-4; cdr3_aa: CASSTDREKLFF; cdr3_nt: TGTGCCAGCAGCACGGACAGGGAAAAACTGTTTTTT
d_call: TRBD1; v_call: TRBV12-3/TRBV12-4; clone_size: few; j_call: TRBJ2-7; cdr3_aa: CASSLQGATGEQYF; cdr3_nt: TGTGCCAGCAGTTTGCAGGGGGCAACGGGCGAGCAGTACTTC
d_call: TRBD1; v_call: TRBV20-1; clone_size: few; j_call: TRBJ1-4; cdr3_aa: CSATGQGARGEKLFF; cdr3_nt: TGCAGTGCTACGGGACAGGGGGCAAGAGGTGAAAAACTGTTTTTT
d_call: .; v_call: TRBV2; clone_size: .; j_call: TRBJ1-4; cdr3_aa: CASGALGATNEKLFF; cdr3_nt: TGTGCCAGCGGGGCCCTAGGGGCAACTAATGAAAAACTGTTTTTT
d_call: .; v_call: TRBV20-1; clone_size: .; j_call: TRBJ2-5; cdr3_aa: CSARRWQGQETQYF; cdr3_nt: TGCAGTGCTAGGAGGTGGCAGGGCCAAGAGACCCAGTACTTC
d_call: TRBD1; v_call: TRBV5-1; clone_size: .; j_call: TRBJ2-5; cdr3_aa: CASSLCPSTGGGETQYF; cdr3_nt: TGCGCCAGCAGCCTCTGTCCTTCGACAGGGGGCGGAGAGACCCAGTACTTC
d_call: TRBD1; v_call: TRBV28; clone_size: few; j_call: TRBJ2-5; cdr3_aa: CASRQGPGQGYF; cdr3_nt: TGTGCCAGTAGGCAGGGACCGGGACAGGGGTATTTC